These T cell receptor beta chains were read from a single sample in a study of T-cell reconstitution after alpha-beta-depleted transplantation in children. One entry per CDR3 protein results from TCRdb running MiXCR on the PCR reads. The sample contains about 830,000 distinct CDR3 sequences, around 15% of which appear only once. This specimen consisted of PBMCs, mostly from graft donor cells, obtained 360 days after TCRalphabeta/CD19-depleted stem cell transplant. These receptors all stem from a male patient aged 10 to 17 who had a stem cell transplant for acute lymphoblastic leukemia, so the T cells may come from the graft donor. The CDR3 runs from the conserved cysteine through the conserved F or W. The order of the fields is J gene, D gene, clone size, V gene, CDR3 DNA, CDR3 protein. D genes are given only for firm matches. The listing skips clone size in some rows; elsewhere it reads once, few, many or a size class.

J gene: TRBJ2-5
D gene: TRBD2
clone size: NA
V gene: TRBV18
CDR3 DNA: TGTGCCAGCTCACCACCTGGGCTAGCGGGACCCTCCCAAGAGACCCAGTACTTC
CDR3 protein: CASSPPGLAGPSQETQYF

J gene: TRBJ2-2
D gene: NA
clone size: few
V gene: TRBV29-1
CDR3 DNA: TGCAGCGTTGACGGAGTCACCTTGACCGGGGAGCTGTTTTTT
CDR3 protein: CSVDGVTLTGELFF

J gene: TRBJ1-2
D gene: TRBD1
clone size: NA
V gene: TRBV2
CDR3 DNA: TGTGCCAGCAGAGTTTCAGGGGGTGTTTTCCCTAACTATGGCTACACCTTC
CDR3 protein: CASRVSGGVFPNYGYTF

J gene: TRBJ2-1
D gene: TRBD2
clone size: NA
V gene: TRBV11-2
CDR3 DNA: TGTGCCAGCAGCCCTAGCGGGAGGCCCAACAATGAGCAGTTCTTC
CDR3 protein: CASSPSGRPNNEQFF

J gene: TRBJ2-4
D gene: TRBD1
clone size: NA
V gene: TRBV7-8
CDR3 DNA: TGTGCCAGCCGGAGGCTGACAGGGTCATGGTCTGAAGCCAAAAACATTCAGTACTTC
CDR3 protein: CASRRLTGSWSEAKNIQYF

J gene: TRBJ1-3
D gene: NA
clone size: few
V gene: TRBV7-6
CDR3 DNA: TGTGCCAGCAGCTTAGGCGGGGGGAACAACCCTGGAAACACCATATATTTT
CDR3 protein: CASSLGGGNNPGNTIYF

J gene: TRBJ2-5
D gene: NA
clone size: NA
V gene: TRBV27
CDR3 DNA: TGTGCCAGCAGTCCTTCCATGGGGACCCAGTACTTC
CDR3 protein: CASSPSMGTQYF

J gene: TRBJ2-2
D gene: NA
clone size: NA
V gene: TRBV9
CDR3 DNA: TGTGCCAGCAGCGCCCCCCACTTATATAGTCGGGGCACCGGGGAGCTGTTTTTT
CDR3 protein: CASSAPHLYSRGTGELFF

J gene: TRBJ2-1
D gene: TRBD2
clone size: few
V gene: TRBV20-1
CDR3 DNA: TGCAGTGGGGGGACTAGCGTATACAATGAGCAGTTCTTC
CDR3 protein: CSGGTSVYNEQFF

J gene: TRBJ2-7
D gene: TRBD2
clone size: few
V gene: TRBV9
CDR3 DNA: TGTGCCAGCAGCGTAGGAAAGGGAGGGCCCCACGAGCAGTACTTC
CDR3 protein: CASSVGKGGPHEQYF

J gene: TRBJ1-1
D gene: NA
clone size: NA
V gene: TRBV5-1
CDR3 DNA: TGCGCCAGCAGCCTAATGGACACTGAAGCTTTCTTT
CDR3 protein: CASSLMDTEAFF

J gene: TRBJ1-1
D gene: NA
clone size: NA
V gene: TRBV12-3/TRBV12-4
CDR3 DNA: TGTGCCAGCAGTCCCCCGGACGAGGTTCTATTGAACACTGAAGCTTTCTTT
CDR3 protein: CASSPPDEVLLNTEAFF

J gene: TRBJ2-2
D gene: NA
clone size: few
V gene: TRBV9
CDR3 DNA: TGTGCCAGCAGCGTAGGGCAGGTGAACACCGGGGAGCTGTTTTTT
CDR3 protein: CASSVGQVNTGELFF

J gene: TRBJ2-5
D gene: TRBD2
clone size: NA
V gene: TRBV5-1
CDR3 DNA: TGCGCCAGCAGCCCGGGACTAGCGGTGTACCAAGAGACCCAGTACTTC
CDR3 protein: CASSPGLAVYQETQYF

J gene: TRBJ1-4
D gene: NA
clone size: many
V gene: TRBV27
CDR3 DNA: TGTGCCAGCAGGCACTGGGGAGAAAAACTGTTTTTT
CDR3 protein: CASRHWGEKLFF

J gene: TRBJ2-1
D gene: TRBD2
clone size: many
V gene: TRBV29-1
CDR3 DNA: TGCAGCGTTGAAGCGGGACTAGCGGCCTTGGGGGTCTTC
CDR3 protein: CSVEAGLAALGVF

J gene: TRBJ2-7
D gene: NA
clone size: NA
V gene: TRBV4-1
CDR3 DNA: TGCGCCAGCAGCCAAGGAGGGATTGGCATGGGCGAGCAGTACTTC
CDR3 protein: CASSQGGIGMGEQYF

J gene: TRBJ2-6
D gene: NA
clone size: NA
V gene: TRBV12-3/TRBV12-4
CDR3 DNA: TGTGCCAGCAGTTTCTGGCAATATAATGGGGCCAACGTCCTGACTTTC
CDR3 protein: CASSFWQYNGANVLTF

J gene: TRBJ2-2
D gene: TRBD2
clone size: few
V gene: TRBV9
CDR3 DNA: TGTGCCAGCAGCCCAGCGGGAGTCGGCGGGGAGCTGTTTTTT
CDR3 protein: CASSPAGVGGELFF

J gene: TRBJ2-7
D gene: NA
clone size: NA
V gene: TRBV12-3/TRBV12-4
CDR3 DNA: TGTGCCAGCAAAGGCGGGAATACCTACGAGCAGTACTTC
CDR3 protein: CASKGGNTYEQYF

J gene: TRBJ2-7
D gene: NA
clone size: few
V gene: TRBV20-1
CDR3 DNA: TGCAGTGCTAGGACAACCTACGAGCAGTACTTC
CDR3 protein: CSARTTYEQYF

J gene: TRBJ2-3
D gene: TRBD2
clone size: NA
V gene: TRBV12-3/TRBV12-4
CDR3 DNA: TGTGCCAGCAGCTTCGCTAGCGGGAGTAGAACAGATACGCAGTATTTT
CDR3 protein: CASSFASGSRTDTQYF

J gene: TRBJ2-4
D gene: NA
clone size: NA
V gene: TRBV12-3/TRBV12-4
CDR3 DNA: TGTGCCAGCAGTTTTAGAACTCTAGGGGACATTCAGTACTTC
CDR3 protein: CASSFRTLGDIQYF

J gene: TRBJ2-1
D gene: TRBD2
clone size: few
V gene: TRBV5-1
CDR3 DNA: TGCGCCAGCAGGGCTACTAGCGGACCCTACAATGAGCAGTTCTTC
CDR3 protein: CASRATSGPYNEQFF

J gene: TRBJ2-5
D gene: NA
clone size: few
V gene: TRBV12-3/TRBV12-4
CDR3 DNA: TGTGCCAGCACCTACCTAGGTGGCCAGGAGACCCAGTACTTC
CDR3 protein: CASTYLGGQETQYF

J gene: TRBJ2-7
D gene: TRBD2
clone size: many
V gene: TRBV7-8
CDR3 DNA: TGTGCCAGCAGCTTAGAGCCTAGCGGATACTACGAGCAGTACTTC
CDR3 protein: CASSLEPSGYYEQYF

J gene: TRBJ2-2
D gene: TRBD1
clone size: few
V gene: TRBV11-2
CDR3 DNA: TGTGCCAATCGACAGGGGACGAACACCGGGGAGCTGTTTTTT
CDR3 protein: CANRQGTNTGELFF

J gene: TRBJ1-1
D gene: NA
clone size: few
V gene: TRBV5-1
CDR3 DNA: TGCGCCAGCAGCTTCGAGGGGCTTAGCATTGAAGCTTTCTTT
CDR3 protein: CASSFEGLSIEAFF